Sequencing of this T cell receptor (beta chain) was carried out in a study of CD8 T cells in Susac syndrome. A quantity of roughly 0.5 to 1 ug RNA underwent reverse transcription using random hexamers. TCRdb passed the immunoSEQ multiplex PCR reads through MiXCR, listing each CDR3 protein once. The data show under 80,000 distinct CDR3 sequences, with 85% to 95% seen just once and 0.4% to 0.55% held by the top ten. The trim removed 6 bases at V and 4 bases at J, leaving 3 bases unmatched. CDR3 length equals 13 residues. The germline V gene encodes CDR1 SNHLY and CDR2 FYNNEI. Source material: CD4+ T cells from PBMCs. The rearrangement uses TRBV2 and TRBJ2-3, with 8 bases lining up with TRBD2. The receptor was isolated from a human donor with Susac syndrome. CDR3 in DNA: TGTGCCAGCAGCGGACTAGCCCCAGATACGCAGTATTTT. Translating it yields CASSGLAPDTQYF.